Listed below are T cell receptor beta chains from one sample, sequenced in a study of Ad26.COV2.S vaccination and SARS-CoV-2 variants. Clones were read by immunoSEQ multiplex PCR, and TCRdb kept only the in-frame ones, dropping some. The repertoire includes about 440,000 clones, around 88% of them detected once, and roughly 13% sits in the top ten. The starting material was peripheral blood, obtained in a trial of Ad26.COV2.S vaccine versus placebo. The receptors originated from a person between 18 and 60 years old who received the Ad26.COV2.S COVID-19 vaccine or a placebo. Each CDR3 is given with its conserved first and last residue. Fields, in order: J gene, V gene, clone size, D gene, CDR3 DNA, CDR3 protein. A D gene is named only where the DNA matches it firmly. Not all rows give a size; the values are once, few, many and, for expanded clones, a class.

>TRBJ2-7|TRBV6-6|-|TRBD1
TGTGCCAGCAGCCTAACCGGGACAGGGGCCTACGAGCAGTACTTC
CASSLTGTGAYEQYF
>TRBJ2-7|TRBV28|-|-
TGTGCCAGCACCCCGGCTTACGGCGGACCCTACGAGCAGTACTTC
CASTPAYGGPYEQYF
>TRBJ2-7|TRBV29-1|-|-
TGCAGCGTTGCTCCAGGCTCCTACGAGCAGTACTTC
CSVAPGSYEQYF
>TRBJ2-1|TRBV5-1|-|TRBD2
TGCGCCAGCAGGGGGGGACTAGCGGGAGTGGTTGAGCAGTTCTTC
CASRGGLAGVVEQFF
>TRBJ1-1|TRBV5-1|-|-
TGCGCCAGCAGCCGGGAAGGGGGTGAAGCTTTCTTT
CASSREGGEAFF
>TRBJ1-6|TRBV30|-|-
TGTGCCTGGACCAGGGCGAATTCACCCCTCCACTTT
CAWTRANSPLHF
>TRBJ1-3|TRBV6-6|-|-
TGTGCCAGCAGTTACGGAGGGACGGGGCCTGGAAACACCATATATTTT
CASSYGGTGPGNTIYF
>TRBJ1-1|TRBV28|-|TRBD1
TGTGCCAGCAGTTTTCCCGGACAGGGGGCCGTAAACACTGAAGCTTTCTTT
CASSFPGQGAVNTEAFF
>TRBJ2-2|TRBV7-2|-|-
TGTGCCAGCAGCCCCTCTCGGGCAGCCGGGGAGCTGTTTTTT
CASSPSRAAGELFF
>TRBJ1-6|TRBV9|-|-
TGTGCCAGCAGCCCCAGGGTGGGGAATTCACCCCTCCACTTT
CASSPRVGNSPLHF
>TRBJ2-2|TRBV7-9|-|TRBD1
TGTGCCAGCAGCTCGGGACAGGGGTGGACCGGGGAGCTGTTTTTT
CASSSGQGWTGELFF
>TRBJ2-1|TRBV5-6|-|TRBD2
TGTGCCAGCAGCTCCACTAGCGGGTATGAGCAGTTCTTC
CASSSTSGYEQFF
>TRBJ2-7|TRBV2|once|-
TGTGCCAGCAGGGCCAGGGACCAGCTTTACGAGCAGTACTTC
CASRARDQLYEQYF
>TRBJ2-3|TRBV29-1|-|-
TGCAGCGTGGGCGGAGCGGCCCCATTCACAGATACGCAGTATTTT
CSVGGAAPFTDTQYF
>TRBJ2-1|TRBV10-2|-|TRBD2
TGCGCCAGCAGTGAGACCCTTAGCGGGCTTAGGAGGAATGAGCAGTTCTTC
CASSETLSGLRRNEQFF
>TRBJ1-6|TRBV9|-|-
TGTGCCAGCAGCGTGGAAGTTTATTCACCCCTCCACTTT
CASSVEVYSPLHF
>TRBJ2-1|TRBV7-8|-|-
TGTGCCAGCAGCTTAAGGAAGGGACACCTCAATGAGCAGTTCTTC
CASSLRKGHLNEQFF
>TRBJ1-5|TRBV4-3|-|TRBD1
TGCGCCAGCAGCCAGTACCTCCTTCGACAGGGAGAGGTGGCAAGCAATCAGCCCCAGCATTTT
CASSQYLLRQGEVASNQPQHF
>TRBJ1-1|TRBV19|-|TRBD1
TGTGCCAGTACCCGCGACAGGGACACTGAAGCTTTCTTT
CASTRDRDTEAFF